The 14 T cell receptor beta chains below all came from one sample that was sequenced in a study. MiXCR was run by TCRdb on the 5' RACE reads, yielding one entry per CDR3 protein. The sample contains roughly 8,400 distinct CDR3 sequences, more than 50% of which appear only once. Sequenced input: tumor-infiltrating memory CD4+ T cells sorted from the breast tumor. Subset defined: memory CD4+ T cells, CD4+CD45RO+CD25-. Receptors originate from a female donor with breast cancer.

The chain is built from TRBV6-5 and TRBJ2-1, with D perhaps TRBD1 (6 bases). With 1 base removed from V and 2 bases from J, the gap between germline ends came to 9 bases. Per the germline V gene, CDR1 is MNHEY and CDR2 is SVGAGI. CDR3 length: 15 residues. This CDR3 is CASSYLGGTYNEQFF. The CDR3 DNA is TGTGCCAGCAGTTACTTAGGGGGAACCTACAATGAGCAGTTCTTC.

This clonotype was observed a handful of times. The J gene is TRBJ2-3, the V gene TRBV28, with D perhaps matching TRBD2 (6 bases). Looked up from germline, CDR1 is MDHEN and CDR2 is SYDVKM. V dropped 8 bases and J dropped 10 bases, with 13 bases sitting between them. The CDR3 runs 11 residues. This CDR3 is CASETDYAQYF. As DNA, the CDR3 is TGTGCCAGCGAAACGGACTACGCGCAGTATTTT.

This clonotype was picked up a small number of times. The chain couples TRBV5-1 to TRBJ2-7; 9 bases match TRBD1. This CDR3 contains 15 residues. Trimming cost V 5 bases and J 2 bases; bases outside gene matches: 8. Per the germline V gene, CDR1 is SGHRS and CDR2 is YFSETQ. CDR3 bases: TGCGCCAGCAGATTCACAAGGGACAGGGCCTACGAGCAGTACTTC. Translating gives CASRFTRDRAYEQYF.

The CDR3 nucleotides read TGTGCCAGCAGTGCGGACAGGGGCACTGGAAACACCATATATTTT. It codes for CASSADRGTGNTIYF. The chain links TRBV6-5 to TRBJ1-3; 9 bases agree with TRBD1. V shed 5 bases and J 2 bases; nucleotides not matched to a gene: 4. The CDR3 extends over 15 amino acids. Germline CDR1 and CDR2: MNHEY and SVGAGI.

In its sample, this clonotype ranks as medium-sized. V gene TRBV5-6 combines with J gene TRBJ2-5; 7 positions agree with TRBD1. The V and J ends lost 4 bases and 0 bases, in that order; junction bases with no gene match: 9. The CDR3 has 16 residues. Germline CDR1 is SGHDT and CDR2 is YYEEEE. CDR3 nucleotide sequence: TGTGCCAGCAGCCGAATCGACAGGGTGTACCAAGAGACCCAGTACTTC. Translation gives CASSRIDRVYQETQYF.

This rearrangement joins TRBV6-4 to TRBJ1-5; D is uncertain. CDR3 size: 13 residues. The V gene lost 6 bases and the J gene lost 5 bases, with 11 bases spanning the gap. The germline V gene encodes CDR1 MRHNA and CDR2 SNTAGT. In nucleotides, the CDR3 is TGTGCCAGCAGCCTTAACCCATATCAGCCCCAGCATTTT. This translates into CASSLNPYQPQHF.

This clonotype was observed a handful of times. The rearrangement links TRBV20-1 to TRBJ2-1; D is unclear. The CDR3 runs 13 residues. V lost 5 bases and J 6 bases, leaving 14 bases between the germline ends. Germline V lookup: CDR1 DFQATT, CDR2 SNEGSKA (reference sequence). CDR3 residues: CSARKPRSNEQFF. In DNA form, the CDR3 reads TGCAGTGCTCGTAAACCCCGCAGCAATGAGCAGTTCTTC.

V is TRBV10-3 and J is TRBJ1-1; TRBD1 agrees at 9 bases. J was trimmed by 1 base and V by 7 bases; bases with no gene match: 10. CDR3 length: 16 amino acids. Germline values: CDR1 ENHRY, CDR2 SYGVKD. CDR3 protein: CAIKPGQGWGNTEAFF. CDR3 sequence (DNA): TGTGCCATCAAGCCGGGACAGGGCTGGGGGAACACTGAAGCTTTCTTT.

V and J are TRBV24-1 and TRBJ2-3; TRBD1 matches 9 bases. V trimming: 4 bases; J trimming: 2 bases; junction bases outside the gene matches: 6. The CDR3 is 16 amino acids. The germline gives CDR1 KGHDR, CDR2 SFDVKD. The CDR3 region is CATSDETGGVTDTQYF. DNA of the CDR3: TGTGCCACCAGTGACGAAACAGGGGGCGTCACAGATACGCAGTATTTT.

The chain combines TRBV7-3 with TRBJ2-1; D unresolved. The V end lost 1 base, the J end lost 6 bases, and 10 bases lay between the germline ends. The CDR3 contains 14 residues. Germline V gene data show CDR1 as SGHTA and CDR2 as FQGTGA. CDR3 loop: CASSLNDHGNEQFF. The CDR3 nucleotides read TGTGCCAGCAGCTTAAATGACCACGGCAATGAGCAGTTCTTC.

The J gene is TRBJ2-3, the V gene TRBV6-2 or TRBV6-3, with D uncertain. V was trimmed by 5 bases and J by 0 bases, leaving 9 bases between them. The germline CDR1 and CDR2 sequences are MNHEY and SVGEGT. CDR3 length: 14 residues. CDR3 bases: TGTGCCAGCAGTCCGCGTTCTAGCACAGATACGCAGTATTTT. Amino acid sequence: CASSPRSSTDTQYF.

Worth noting for this clonotype: Sequence at one end of the junction differs from germline and may be a read error. The chain is built from TRBV7-7 and TRBJ2-5; 7 bases fit TRBD2. The J call may be in error: the DNA end matches TRBJ2-1 better. This CDR3 spans 13 amino acids. Germline loops: CDR1 SSHAT, CDR2 FNYEAQ (reference sequence). CDR3 loop: CASSPRERETQFF. In nucleotides, the CDR3 is TGTGCTAGCAGCCCGCGGGAGAGGGAGACCCAGTTCTTC.

The chain joins TRBV7-2 to TRBJ2-3; a possible D gene is TRBD2 (6 bases). Trimming cost V 1 base and J 8 bases, with 7 bases left between them. The V gene's germline CDR1 is SGHTA and CDR2 FQGNSA. The CDR3 has 12 residues. The CDR3 loop reads CASSLVGGTQYF. Written as DNA, the CDR3 is TGTGCCAGCAGCTTAGTCGGGGGTACGCAGTATTTT.

The chain employs TRBV6-6 and TRBJ1-2; D remains ambiguous. Looked up from germline, CDR1 is MNHNY and CDR2 is SVGAGI (reference sequence). This CDR3 region has 14 residues. V lost 5 bases and J 0 bases, leaving 10 bases between the germline ends. The CDR3 coding sequence is TGTGCCAGCAGTAACCAAGATACTAACTATGGCTACACCTTC. Translation: CASSNQDTNYGYTF.